This TCR beta chain was retrieved from a study of monozygotic twins with inflammatory bowel disease. Reanalyzing the 5' RACE reads, TCRdb keeps one entry per CDR3 protein, without DNA. Recorded for this sample: about 160,000 distinct CDR3 sequences. Germline CDR1 DFQATT, CDR2 SNEGSKA (reference sequence). This CDR3 region has 13 residues. This clonotype originated in a human donor with ulcerative colitis or Crohn's disease, or a healthy co-twin of an affected twin (not recorded which). Sequenced material: blood. This sequence joins TRBV20-1 and TRBJ1-5. The CDR3 spells CSARRYSNQPQHF.